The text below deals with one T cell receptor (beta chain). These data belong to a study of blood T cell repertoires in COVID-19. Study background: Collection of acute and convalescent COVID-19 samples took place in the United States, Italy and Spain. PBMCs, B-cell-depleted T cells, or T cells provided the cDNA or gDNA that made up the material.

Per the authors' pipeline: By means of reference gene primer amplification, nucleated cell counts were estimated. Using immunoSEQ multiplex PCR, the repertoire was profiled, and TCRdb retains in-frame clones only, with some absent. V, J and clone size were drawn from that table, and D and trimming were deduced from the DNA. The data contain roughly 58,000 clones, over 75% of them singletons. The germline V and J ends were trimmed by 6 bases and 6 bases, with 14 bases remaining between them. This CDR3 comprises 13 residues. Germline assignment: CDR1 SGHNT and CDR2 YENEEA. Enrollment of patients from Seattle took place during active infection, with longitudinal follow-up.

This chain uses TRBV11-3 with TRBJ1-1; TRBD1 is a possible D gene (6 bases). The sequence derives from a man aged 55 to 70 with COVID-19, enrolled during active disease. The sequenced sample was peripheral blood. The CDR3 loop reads CASRASGVSEAFF. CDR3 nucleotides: TGTGCCAGCAGGGCGTCAGGGGTATCTGAAGCTTTCTTT.